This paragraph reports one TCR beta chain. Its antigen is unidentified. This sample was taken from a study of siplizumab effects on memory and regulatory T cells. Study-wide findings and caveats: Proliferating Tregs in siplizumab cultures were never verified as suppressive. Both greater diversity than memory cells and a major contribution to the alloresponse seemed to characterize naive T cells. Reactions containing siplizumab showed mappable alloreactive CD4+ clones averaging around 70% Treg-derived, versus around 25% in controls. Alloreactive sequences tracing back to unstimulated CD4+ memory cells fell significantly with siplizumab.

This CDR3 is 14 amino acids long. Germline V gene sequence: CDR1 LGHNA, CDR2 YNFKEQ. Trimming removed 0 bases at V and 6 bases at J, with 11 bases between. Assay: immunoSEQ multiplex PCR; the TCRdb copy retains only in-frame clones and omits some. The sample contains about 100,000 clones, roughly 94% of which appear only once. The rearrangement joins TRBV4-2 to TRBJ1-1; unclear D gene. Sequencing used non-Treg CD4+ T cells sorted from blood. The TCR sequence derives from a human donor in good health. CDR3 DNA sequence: TGTGCCAGCAGCCAAGATGTCAACCGGGCTGAAGCTTTCTTT. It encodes CASSQDVNRAEAFF.